The source of this T cell receptor beta chain is a study of cytomegalovirus exposure and HLA in healthy donors. Whole-study results and caveats: The listing of 150 or so TCR beta chains classed them as cytomegalovirus-associated.

Method: immunoSEQ multiplex PCR; TCRdb's copy keeps in-frame clones and lacks some. The sample contains 70,000 to 80,000 clones, approximately 95% of which appear only once. Germline loops: CDR1 LGHNA, CDR2 YNFKEQ. CDR3 length: 20 residues. J was trimmed by 2 bases and V by 2 bases; bases with no gene match: 18. In regard to this clone: The target antigen is unknown.

Sequencing was carried out using PBMCs. This chain links TRBV4-2 with TRBJ2-5; TRBD1 agrees at 9 bases. This clonotype originated in a woman aged 18-29 years in good health and CMV-seronegative. In DNA form, the CDR3 reads TGTGCCAGCAGCCAAAGTAGAAGTGTCTTCGGAGGACAGGGGCAAGAGACCCAGTACTTC. Protein sequence: CASSQSRSVFGGQGQETQYF.